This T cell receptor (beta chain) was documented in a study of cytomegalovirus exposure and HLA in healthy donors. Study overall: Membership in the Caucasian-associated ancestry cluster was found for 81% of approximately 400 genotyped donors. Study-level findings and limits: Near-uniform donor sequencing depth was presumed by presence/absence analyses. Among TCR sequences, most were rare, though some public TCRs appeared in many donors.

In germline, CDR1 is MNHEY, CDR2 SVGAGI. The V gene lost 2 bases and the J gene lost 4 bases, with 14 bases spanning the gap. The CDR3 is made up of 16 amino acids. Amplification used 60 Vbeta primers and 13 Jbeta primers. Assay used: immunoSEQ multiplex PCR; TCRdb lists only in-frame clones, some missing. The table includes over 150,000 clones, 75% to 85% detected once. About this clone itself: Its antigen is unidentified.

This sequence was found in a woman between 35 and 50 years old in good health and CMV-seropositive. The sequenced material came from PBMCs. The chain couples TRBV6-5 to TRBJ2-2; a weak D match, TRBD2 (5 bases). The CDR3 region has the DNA TGTGCCAGCAGTTACGGGTCGGGTGCGGGCACCGGGGAGCTGTTTTTT. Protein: CASSYGSGAGTGELFF.